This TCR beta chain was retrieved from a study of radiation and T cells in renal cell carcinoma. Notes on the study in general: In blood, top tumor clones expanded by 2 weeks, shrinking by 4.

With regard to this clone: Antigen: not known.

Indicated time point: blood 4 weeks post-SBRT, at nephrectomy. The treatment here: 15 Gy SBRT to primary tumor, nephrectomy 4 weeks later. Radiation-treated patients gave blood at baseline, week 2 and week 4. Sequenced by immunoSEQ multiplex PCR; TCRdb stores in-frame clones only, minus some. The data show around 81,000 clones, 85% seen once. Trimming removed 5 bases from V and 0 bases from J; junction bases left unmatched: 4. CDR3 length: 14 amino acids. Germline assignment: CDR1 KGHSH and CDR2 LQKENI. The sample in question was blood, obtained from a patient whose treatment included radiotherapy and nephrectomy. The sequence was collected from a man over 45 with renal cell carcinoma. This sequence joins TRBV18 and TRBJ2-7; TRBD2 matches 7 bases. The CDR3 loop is CASSEGLHSYEQYF. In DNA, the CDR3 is TGTGCCAGCTCAGAGGGACTACACTCCTACGAGCAGTACTTC.